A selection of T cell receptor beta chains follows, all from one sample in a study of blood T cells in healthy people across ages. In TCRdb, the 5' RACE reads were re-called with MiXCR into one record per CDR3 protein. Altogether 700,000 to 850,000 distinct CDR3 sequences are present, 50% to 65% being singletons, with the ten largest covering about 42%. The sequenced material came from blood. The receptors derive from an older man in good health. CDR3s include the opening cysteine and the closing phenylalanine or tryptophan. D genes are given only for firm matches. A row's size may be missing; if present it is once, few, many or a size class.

CSVSNRGGEQFF,TGCAGCGTTTCCAACAGGGGAGGTGAGCAGTTCTTC,TRBV29-1,TRBJ2-1,-,-
CASSKEGSGANVLTF,TGTGCCAGCAGCAAGGAGGGATCTGGGGCCAACGTCCTGACTTTC,TRBV28,TRBJ2-6,-,-
CASSSPRLASYEQYF,TGTGCCAGCAGCAGCCCCCGGCTAGCCTCCTACGAGCAGTACTTC,TRBV6-2/TRBV6-3,TRBJ2-7,many,-
CSVKRGAAQETQYF,TGCAGCGTTAAGAGGGGGGCGGCCCAAGAGACCCAGTACTTC,TRBV29-1,TRBJ2-5,-,-
CSAIQGAGGSNQPQHF,TGCAGTGCTATCCAGGGGGCAGGGGGAAGCAATCAGCCCCAGCATTTT,TRBV20-1,TRBJ1-5,-,TRBD1
CASSPGTSGMNEQFF,TGTGCCAGCAGCCCGGGGACTAGCGGGATGAATGAGCAGTTCTTC,TRBV7-9,TRBJ2-1,-,TRBD2
CATGQEYSYEQYF,TGTGCCACGGGACAGGAGTACTCCTACGAGCAGTACTTC,TRBV10-3,TRBJ2-7,-,TRBD1
CASSQVPAGGPGNEQFF,TGTGCCAGCAGCCAAGTTCCAGCGGGAGGGCCGGGCAATGAGCAGTTCTTC,TRBV4-2,TRBJ2-1,-,TRBD2
CASSPPGQRRNIQYF,TGTGCCAGCAGTCCCCCGGGACAGCGAAGAAACATTCAGTACTTC,TRBV12-3/TRBV12-4,TRBJ2-4,many,TRBD1
CASSVYRDSHFIEQFF,TGTGCCAGCAGCGTATACCGGGACTCCCATTTTATTGAGCAGTTCTTC,TRBV13,TRBJ2-1,-,-
CASSLGAGATTDTQYF,TGTGCCAGCAGCTTAGGGGCAGGGGCTACCACAGATACGCAGTATTTT,TRBV7-9,TRBJ2-3,-,-
CATAFQGIGQPQHF,TGTGCCACCGCTTTCCAGGGGATTGGGCAGCCCCAGCATTTT,TRBV2,TRBJ1-5,-,-
CSASRNSHTDTQYF,TGCAGTGCTAGTAGGAACAGTCACACAGATACGCAGTATTTT,TRBV20-1,TRBJ2-3,-,-
CASSLVISGRTSFSYEQYF,TGTGCCAGTAGCCTCGTAATTAGCGGGAGGACCTCATTCTCCTACGAGCAGTACTTC,TRBV19,TRBJ2-7,-,TRBD2
CSATTASKETQYF,TGCAGTGCTACGACAGCCTCAAAAGAGACCCAGTACTTC,TRBV20-1,TRBJ2-5,once,-
CASRTPVQGSGYTF,TGTGCCAGCAGAACCCCAGTCCAGGGGAGTGGCTACACCTTC,TRBV2,TRBJ1-2,-,-
CASSPGEANYGYTF,TGTGCCAGCTCACCAGGGGAAGCTAACTATGGCTACACCTTC,TRBV18,TRBJ1-2,-,-
CASSSWGTEYNEQFF,TGCGCCAGCAGCTCCTGGGGGACAGAGTACAATGAGCAGTTCTTC,TRBV5-1,TRBJ2-1,-,TRBD1
CASSPPGSETQYF,TGTGCCAGCTCACCACCAGGGTCCGAGACCCAGTACTTC,TRBV18,TRBJ2-5,few,-
CASSLGRSATSEAFF,TGCGCCAGCAGCTTGGGTCGGTCGGCGACATCCGAAGCTTTCTTT,TRBV5-1,TRBJ1-1,-,-
CASAGSGRGSYNEQFF,TGCGCCAGCGCGGGGAGCGGGAGGGGATCCTACAATGAGCAGTTCTTC,TRBV5-1,TRBJ2-1,many,TRBD2
CAVGLAGGNEQFF,TGTGCCGTAGGACTAGCGGGGGGCAATGAGCAGTTCTTC,TRBV2,TRBJ2-1,-,TRBD2
CATSDPRGPGDEQFF,TGTGCCACCAGTGACCCCCGGGGGCCTGGGGATGAGCAGTTCTTC,TRBV24-1,TRBJ2-1,-,-
CASSFREGQQYF,TGTGCCAGCAGCTTTAGAGAGGGACAGCAGTACTTC,TRBV7-2,TRBJ2-7,-,-
CSARGGGDSEHRYAYF,TGCAGTGCTAGAGGGGGAGGGGACTCAGAGCACAGATACGCGTATTTT,TRBV20-1,TRBJ2-3,-,TRBD2
CATGGVPGYTF,TGTGCCACCGGGGGGGTACCTGGCTACACCTTC,TRBV6-5,TRBJ1-2,few,-
CASSQDLGAKNIQYF,TGTGCCAGCAGCCAAGATTTGGGGGCCAAAAACATTCAGTACTTC,TRBV4-2,TRBJ2-4,-,-
CAISDELPHEQYF,TGTGCCATCAGTGATGAACTCCCCCACGAGCAGTACTTC,TRBV10-3,TRBJ2-7,-,-
CASSYPMAAFF,TGTGCCAGCAGTTACCCTATGGCAGCTTTCTTT,TRBV6-6,TRBJ1-1,-,-
CASSPGLQLADTQYF,TGTGCTAGCAGCCCGGGACTACAGCTAGCCGATACGCAGTATTTT,TRBV7-7,TRBJ2-3,-,TRBD2
CASSQEGGSASGANVLTF,TGTGCCAGCAGCCAAGAGGGGGGATCCGCTTCTGGGGCCAACGTCCTGACTTTC,TRBV4-2,TRBJ2-6,many,-